This TCR beta chain appears in the sequencing data of a study of CD8+ T cells in alopecia areata. Study summary: For the treated group, dosing was oral tofacitinib at 5 to 10 mg twice daily. General study findings and limits: Given one nonresponder, whether baseline CD8+ expansion relates to response remains uncertain. Tofacitinib significantly lowered scalp clonality and expanded CD8+ clones among the top 100.

Treatment noted: oral pan-JAK inhibitor, 5-10 mg twice daily. Peripheral blood and lesional scalp punch biopsies were taken from alopecia areata patients. Extraction and reverse transcription of RNA yielded cDNA as the sequencing template. Repertoires were generated with immunoSEQ multiplex PCR, while TCRdb's copy carries only in-frame clones and drops some. Of about 120,000 clones listed, roughly 58% were seen once; the top ten hold 25% to 35%. Germline V gene sequence: CDR1 LGHNA, CDR2 YSLEER. With 1 base removed from V and 5 bases from J, the gap between germline ends came to 11 bases. The CDR3 is 14 amino acids. As for this clone: Antigen specificity is unknown.

The chain uses TRBV4-3 and TRBJ2-5; D gene uncertain. The source was CD8+ T cells sorted from blood, collected at week 4, from a patient treated with tofacitinib. The origin of this receptor is a human donor with alopecia areata. CDR3 loop: CASSQGSNSETQYF. The CDR3 bases are TGCGCCAGCAGCCAAGGTTCAAACTCGGAGACCCAGTACTTC.